Presented here are 7 T cell receptor beta chains from one specimen sequenced in a study of control samples from healthy donors and cancer patients. Sequenced by immunoSEQ multiplex PCR; TCRdb stores in-frame clones only, minus some. The data contain about 160,000 clones, around 90% of them singletons. Sequencing was performed on blood. The receptors derive from a young man in good health.

CDR3 protein: CASSPTLLTGKNSPLHF. The CDR3 DNA reads as TGTGCCAGCTCACCAACTCTCCTCACAGGGAAGAATTCACCCCTCCACTTT. The chain employs TRBV18 and TRBJ1-6; tentatively, D is TRBD1 (6 bases). The CDR3 is 17 amino acids. V was cut by 2 bases and J by 7 bases, with 18 bases left in between. The V gene's germline CDR1 is KGHSH and CDR2 LQKENI.

The chain joins TRBV18 to TRBJ1-1, with D perhaps matching TRBD1 (5 bases). Germline CDR1 KGHSH, CDR2 LQKENI. V was shortened by 1 base and J by 3 bases, with 18 bases between the two germline ends. The CDR3 is made up of 17 amino acids. The CDR3: CASSPRWKGVTDTEAFF. Written as DNA, the CDR3 is TGTGCCAGCTCACCACGGTGGAAAGGGGTAACCGACACTGAAGCTTTCTTT.

The chain recombines TRBV7-8 with TRBJ1-1, with D tentatively TRBD1 (6 bases). Germline V gives CDR1 SGHVS, CDR2 FQNEAQ. The V end was cut by 5 bases, the J end by 4 bases, with 14 bases between. CDR3 length: 14 amino acids. CDR3 amino acids: CASSARGQSTEAFF. The CDR3 nucleotides read TGTGCCAGCAGCGCCCGAGGACAGAGCACTGAAGCTTTCTTT.

The chain is built from TRBV6-1 and TRBJ1-2; D unresolved. The germline V and J ends were trimmed by 2 bases and 6 bases, with 10 bases remaining between them. The CDR3 has 13 amino acids. The germline CDR1 and CDR2 sequences are MNHNS and SASEGT. CDR3 protein: CASSERSDNGYTF. DNA for the CDR3: TGTGCCAGCAGTGAACGGTCAGACAATGGCTACACCTTC.

The rearrangement joins TRBV28 to TRBJ2-2; no firm D call. Germline loops: CDR1 MDHEN, CDR2 SYDVKM. The CDR3 length is 15 residues. V was shortened by 3 bases and J by 2 bases, with 10 bases between the two germline ends. CDR3 loop: CASSLKPPNTGELFF. CDR3 in DNA: TGTGCCAGCAGTTTGAAACCGCCCAACACCGGGGAGCTGTTTTTT.

The gene calls are TRBV20-1 and TRBJ1-2; 10 bases map to TRBD1. The length of the CDR3 is 14 residues. The germline V gene has CDR1 DFQATT and CDR2 SNEGSKA (reference sequence). V lost 4 bases to trimming and J lost 0 bases; unmatched junction nucleotides: 2. CDR3 sequence: CSATDRGPNYGYTF. Written as DNA, the CDR3 is TGCAGTGCTACTGACAGGGGGCCTAACTATGGCTACACCTTC.

CDR3: CSASTGGGETQYF. The CDR3 DNA is TGCAGTGCTAGTACAGGGGGCGGAGAGACCCAGTACTTC. The rearrangement links TRBV20-1 to TRBJ2-5; TRBD1 matches at 9 bases. After removal of 3 bases from V and 4 bases from J, the junction contained 3 bases not matched to a gene. The CDR3 is 13 amino acids. CDR1 is DFQATT, CDR2 SNEGSKA, per germline (reference sequence).